This is a list of T cell receptor beta chains from one sample in a study of blood T cell repertoires in COVID-19. The assay was immunoSEQ multiplex PCR, and TCRdb's table has in-frame clones only and misses some. This sample has 150,000 to 200,000 clones, with approximately 87% found just once. The sequencing sample was made of peripheral blood. The receptors stem from a woman aged 65 to 85 with COVID-19, enrolled during active disease. The CDR3 runs from the conserved cysteine through the conserved F or W. D genes are given only for firm matches. Clone sizes are given selectively: once, few, many, or a class where the clone is expanded.

D: TRBD1
size: NA
J: TRBJ2-7
V: TRBV2
CDR3: CASNPLLGDRGPYEQYF
DNA: TGTGCCAGCAACCCCCTTCTTGGGGACAGGGGGCCCTACGAGCAGTACTTC

D: NA
size: few
J: TRBJ1-2
V: TRBV11-2
CDR3: CASSPDSANYGYTF
DNA: TGTGCCAGCAGCCCGGACAGCGCTAACTATGGCTACACCTTC

D: TRBD1
size: NA
J: TRBJ2-1
V: TRBV24-1
CDR3: CATSDLGSGDRGLNEQFF
DNA: TGTGCCACCAGTGATTTAGGGTCCGGGGACAGGGGGCTTAATGAGCAGTTCTTC

D: TRBD1
size: NA
J: TRBJ1-2
V: TRBV2
CDR3: CASSDKAGQGTNYGYTF
DNA: TGTGCCAGCAGTGACAAAGCTGGACAGGGGACTAACTATGGCTACACCTTC

D: NA
size: NA
J: TRBJ1-6
V: TRBV5-1
CDR3: CASTSEQADYNSPLHF
DNA: TGCGCCAGCACCTCCGAACAGGCGGATTATAATTCACCCCTCCACTTT

D: NA
size: NA
J: TRBJ1-2
V: TRBV29-1
CDR3: CSVLLQATYGYTF
DNA: TGCAGCGTTCTTCTACAGGCCACCTATGGCTACACCTTC

D: NA
size: once
J: TRBJ2-5
V: TRBV13
CDR3: CASSPRAGPRETQYF
DNA: TGTGCCAGCAGCCCCAGGGCAGGGCCCAGGGAGACCCAGTACTTC

D: TRBD2
size: NA
J: TRBJ2-7
V: TRBV4-1
CDR3: CASSQGAAGGAYEQYF
DNA: TGCGCCAGCAGCCAAGGTGCAGCGGGGGGGGCCTACGAGCAGTACTTC

D: TRBD1
size: once
J: TRBJ1-2
V: TRBV3-1/TRBV3-2
CDR3: CASRDRGHHGYTF
DNA: TGTGCCAGCAGGGACAGGGGGCATCACGGCTACACCTTC

D: NA
size: NA
J: TRBJ2-5
V: TRBV21-1
CDR3: CASRFQGWDQETQYF
DNA: TGTGCCAGCAGATTTCAGGGATGGGACCAAGAGACCCAGTACTTC

D: TRBD1
size: NA
J: TRBJ1-5
V: TRBV27
CDR3: CASSTTGEHNQPQHF
DNA: TGTGCCAGCAGTACAACAGGGGAACACAATCAGCCCCAGCATTTT

D: TRBD2
size: NA
J: TRBJ2-2
V: TRBV11-3
CDR3: CASSVAGTNTGELFF
DNA: TGTGCCAGCAGCGTAGCGGGGACGAACACCGGGGAGCTGTTTTTT

D: TRBD1
size: NA
J: TRBJ2-1
V: TRBV3-1/TRBV3-2
CDR3: CASSQVGQGEENEQFF
DNA: TGTGCCAGCAGCCAGGTAGGACAGGGCGAGGAGAATGAGCAGTTCTTC

D: NA
size: NA
J: TRBJ1-4
V: TRBV27
CDR3: CASSRDNSNEKLFF
DNA: TGTGCCAGCAGCCGAGACAACTCTAATGAAAAACTGTTTTTT

D: TRBD1
size: NA
J: TRBJ1-4
V: TRBV5-1
CDR3: CASSLGGGDEKLFF
DNA: TGCGCCAGCAGCTTGGGAGGGGGCGATGAAAAACTGTTTTTT

D: NA
size: NA
J: TRBJ1-2
V: TRBV19
CDR3: CASSGGQHYGYTF
DNA: TGTGCCAGTAGTGGGGGCCAGCACTATGGCTACACCTTC

D: TRBD1
size: few
J: TRBJ1-1
V: TRBV7-2
CDR3: CASSLVSGGNTEAFF
DNA: TGTGCCAGCAGCTTAGTGTCAGGGGGAAACACTGAAGCTTTCTTT

D: TRBD1
size: few
J: TRBJ1-4
V: TRBV7-9
CDR3: CASSLGQGTNEKLFF
DNA: TGTGCCAGCAGCCTAGGACAGGGGACTAATGAAAAACTGTTTTTT

D: NA
size: NA
J: TRBJ2-6
V: TRBV6-6
CDR3: CASSYSEAAGANVLTF
DNA: TGTGCCAGCAGTTACTCGGAGGCGGCTGGGGCCAACGTCCTGACTTTC

D: TRBD1
size: NA
J: TRBJ1-3
V: TRBV6-5
CDR3: CASSLSPTGRGNTIYF
DNA: TGTGCCAGCAGTTTAAGCCCGACAGGGCGGGGAAACACCATATATTTT

D: NA
size: NA
J: TRBJ2-5
V: TRBV19
CDR3: CASSAGTHQETQYF
DNA: TGTGCCAGTAGTGCCGGGACTCACCAAGAGACCCAGTACTTC

D: TRBD1
size: NA
J: TRBJ2-7
V: TRBV5-1
CDR3: CASSPGQVPGEQYF
DNA: TGCGCCAGCAGCCCGGGACAGGTCCCGGGCGAGCAGTACTTC

D: TRBD1
size: NA
J: TRBJ1-6
V: TRBV11-3
CDR3: CASSRGQARGSLHF
DNA: TGTGCCAGCAGCCGAGGACAGGCGAGGGGGTCCCTCCACTTT

D: TRBD1
size: NA
J: TRBJ2-7
V: TRBV29-1
CDR3: CSMLGQGYEQYF
DNA: TGCAGCATGCTTGGACAGGGCTACGAGCAGTACTTC

D: NA
size: NA
J: TRBJ1-3
V: TRBV7-9
CDR3: CASSLSPGTSGNTIYF
DNA: TGTGCCAGCAGCTTATCCCCGGGTACCTCTGGAAACACCATATATTTT

D: TRBD1
size: NA
J: TRBJ2-2
V: TRBV5-1
CDR3: CASSLQGAGDTGELFF
DNA: TGCGCCAGCAGCTTACAGGGGGCAGGGGACACCGGGGAGCTGTTTTTT

D: NA
size: NA
J: TRBJ2-3
V: TRBV5-6
CDR3: CASSLYGTQYF
DNA: TGTGCCAGCAGCTTGTACGGTACGCAGTATTTT

D: TRBD2
size: NA
J: TRBJ2-1
V: TRBV11-3
CDR3: CASSLVVAGGTGEQFF
DNA: TGTGCCAGCAGCTTAGTTGTAGCGGGGGGGACAGGTGAGCAGTTCTTC

D: NA
size: few
J: TRBJ1-5
V: TRBV3-1/TRBV3-2
CDR3: CASSGGREVRPQHF
DNA: TGTGCCAGCAGTGGCGGGCGCGAGGTTCGGCCCCAGCATTTT

D: NA
size: NA
J: TRBJ1-1
V: TRBV14
CDR3: CASSQDEGGFVNTEAFF
DNA: TGTGCCAGCAGCCAAGATGAAGGGGGATTCGTGAACACTGAAGCTTTCTTT

D: NA
size: NA
J: TRBJ1-1
V: TRBV6-1
CDR3: CASSDRQLNTEAFF
DNA: TGTGCCAGCAGTGACCGACAGTTAAACACTGAAGCTTTCTTT